This T cell receptor beta chain comes out of a study of blood T cells in healthy people across ages. The study, taken as a whole, reports: Age advanced and TCR beta diversity per million T cells fell, roughly linearly.

Together with a sample-barcoded 5' primer, a J-beta primer mix was included in a second PCR lasting about 6 to 11 cycles. TCRdb processed the 5' RACE reads anew with MiXCR; each CDR3 protein has one entry. The top ten hold approximately 20% of the sample, which has 1,100,000 or so distinct CDR3 sequences, more than 35% seen once. In the case of this clonotype: Its matching antigen is unknown.

The length of the CDR3 is 12 residues. V was pared by 8 bases and J by 1 base, with 9 bases between. Germline values: CDR1 MNHNS, CDR2 SASEGT. A minimum of 5 micrograms of total RNA was extracted per sample. The source material was blood. The rearrangement uses TRBV6-1 and TRBJ2-7; D gene unclear. The receptor comes from an older woman in good health. CDR3 amino acids: CASSDQSYEQYF. The DNA for the CDR3 is TGTGCCAGCTCGGACCAGTCCTACGAGCAGTACTTC.